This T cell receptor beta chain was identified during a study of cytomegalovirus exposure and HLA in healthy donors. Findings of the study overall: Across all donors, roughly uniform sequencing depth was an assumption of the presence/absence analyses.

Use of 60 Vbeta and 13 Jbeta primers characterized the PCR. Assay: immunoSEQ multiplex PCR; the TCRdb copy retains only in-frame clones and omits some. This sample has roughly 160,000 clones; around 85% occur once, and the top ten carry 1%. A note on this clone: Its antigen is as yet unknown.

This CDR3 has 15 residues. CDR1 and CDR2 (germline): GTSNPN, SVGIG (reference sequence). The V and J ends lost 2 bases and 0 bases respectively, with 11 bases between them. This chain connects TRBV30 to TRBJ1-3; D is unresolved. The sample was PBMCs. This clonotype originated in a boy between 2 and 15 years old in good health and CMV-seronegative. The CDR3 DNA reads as TGTGCCTGGAGTCCCCACAGTTCCTCTGGAAACACCATATATTTT. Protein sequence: CAWSPHSSSGNTIYF.